Listed below are T cell receptor beta chains from one sample, sequenced in a study of response to subunit inactivated influenza vaccine. One entry per CDR3 protein, called by TCRdb with MiXCR from the RT-PCR reads. The sample includes 550,000 to 800,000 distinct CDR3 sequences, more than 11% seen only once; the top ten take 6% to 7%. The sequences come from PBMCs from blood, collected approximately 15 days before vaccination. The receptor source for this set is a man aged 50 or older who received an inactivated influenza vaccine. Each CDR3 is given with its conserved first and last residue. The order of the fields is V gene, clone size, D gene, J gene, CDR3 protein. A D gene is named only where the DNA matches it firmly. Clone size is shown for a subset of rows, as once, few, many or a class of expanded clone.

>TRBV7-9|-|-|TRBJ2-2
CASSLRGTFGELFF
>TRBV25-1|-|-|TRBJ2-7
CASAKFEPYEQYF
>TRBV2|-|-|TRBJ1-1
CASSDEINTEAFF
>TRBV24-1|many|-|TRBJ1-5
CATSDWRTGNQPQHF
>TRBV12-3/TRBV12-4|many|-|TRBJ2-4
CASRLGGSGNIQYF
>TRBV12-3/TRBV12-4|-|TRBD2|TRBJ2-3
CASSPQRGPSTDTQYF
>TRBV10-3|many|-|TRBJ2-1
CAISKQGSHNEQFF
>TRBV28|few|TRBD1|TRBJ2-7
CASSVRDRGSYEQYF
>TRBV4-1|few|TRBD1|TRBJ2-7
CASSHRTGNYEQYF
>TRBV29-1|few|TRBD1|TRBJ1-1
CSVGGGTKAFF
>TRBV30|few|-|TRBJ2-1
CAWSSGRLSYNEQFF
>TRBV27|few|-|TRBJ2-3
CASRPPGGLRVDTQYF
>TRBV20-1|few|-|TRBJ2-2
CSARYRETLNTGELFF
>TRBV20-1|-|TRBD1|TRBJ2-7
CSVGQGRYEQYF
>TRBV10-3|few|-|TRBJ2-3
CAISDSNLATLSTDTQYF
>TRBV6-2/TRBV6-3|-|-|TRBJ2-7
CASSYPLVVGFKRAEQYF
>TRBV28|few|TRBD2|TRBJ2-1
CASSRLAGANEQFF
>TRBV3-1|few|-|TRBJ1-1
CATSFQGNTEAFF
>TRBV6-2/TRBV6-3|-|-|TRBJ1-5
CATSRTSKGNQPQHF
>TRBV6-1|few|-|TRBJ2-1
CASSGNSVPYNEQFF